The 3 T cell receptor beta chains below were found in one sample sequenced in a study of T-cell reconstitution after alpha-beta-depleted transplantation in children. These TCRs are of unknown antigen specificity. TCRbeta library construction was performed incorporating unique molecular identifiers. TCRdb itself ran the PCR reads through MiXCR, one entry per CDR3 protein. Found here are 250,000 to 300,000 distinct CDR3 sequences, 7.5% to 9% of them singletons; the top ten hold over 7.5%. Findings of the study overall: T-cell counts and diversity at one year post-transplant came mainly from newly produced T cells.

The sample here was peripheral blood, taken 360 days after TCRalphabeta/CD19-depleted stem cell transplant. These receptors were taken from a female patient aged 2-9 years who had a stem cell transplant for Fanconi anemia, so the T cells may come from the graft donor.

This clonotype has at least ten counts. The V and J genes are TRBV20-1 and TRBJ1-2, with unresolved D. V was shortened by 0 bases and J by 4 bases, with 9 bases between the two germline ends. CDR1 and CDR2 from the germline V gene are DFQATT and SNEGSKA (reference sequence). The CDR3 has 13 amino acids. CDR3 loop: CSAREEVGYGYTF. The DNA for the CDR3 is TGCAGTGCTAGAGAAGAGGTGGGCTATGGCTACACCTTC.

As concerns this clonotype: An end of the junction does not agree with germline; a read error may underlie this. This chain joins TRBV6-1 and TRBJ2-3; D is ambiguous. CDR1 and CDR2 from the germline V gene are MNHNS and SASEGT. The CDR3 spans 16 residues. Written as DNA, the CDR3 is TGTGCCAGCAGTGAAGCTGGGGTCTTTAGCACAGATACGCAGGATTTT. This sequence encodes CASSEAGVFSTDTQDF.

This clonotype has more than one count but fewer than ten. The CDR3 loop is CASSEYQGPPYEQYF. The CDR3 nucleotides are TGTGCCAGCTCCGAATATCAGGGTCCCCCCTACGAGCAGTACTTC. This rearrangement joins TRBV18 to TRBJ2-7; possibly TRBD1 for D (5 bases). V was trimmed by 6 bases and J by 2 bases, leaving 17 bases between them. The CDR3 extends over 15 amino acids. Germline values: CDR1 KGHSH, CDR2 LQKENI. The whole variable domain, remainder taken from reference TRBV18 and TRBJ2-7, is NAGVMQNPRHLVRRRGQEARLRCSPMKGHSHVYWYRQLPEEGLKFMVYLQKENIIDESGMPKERFSAEFPKEGPSILRIQQVVRGDSAAYFCASSEYQGPPYEQYFGPGTRLTVT.